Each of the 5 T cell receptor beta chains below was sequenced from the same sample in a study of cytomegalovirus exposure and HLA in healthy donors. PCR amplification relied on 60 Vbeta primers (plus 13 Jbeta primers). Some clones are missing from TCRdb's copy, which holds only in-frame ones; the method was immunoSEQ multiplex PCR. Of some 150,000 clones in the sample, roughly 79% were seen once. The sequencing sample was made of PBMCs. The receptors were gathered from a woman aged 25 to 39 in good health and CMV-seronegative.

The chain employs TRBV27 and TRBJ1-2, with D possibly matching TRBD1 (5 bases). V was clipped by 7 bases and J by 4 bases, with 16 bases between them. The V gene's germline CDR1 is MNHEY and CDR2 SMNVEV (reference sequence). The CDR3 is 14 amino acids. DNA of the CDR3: TGTGCCAGCATGTTTTTGGGGGGTCCCTATGGCTACACCTTC. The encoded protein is CASMFLGGPYGYTF.

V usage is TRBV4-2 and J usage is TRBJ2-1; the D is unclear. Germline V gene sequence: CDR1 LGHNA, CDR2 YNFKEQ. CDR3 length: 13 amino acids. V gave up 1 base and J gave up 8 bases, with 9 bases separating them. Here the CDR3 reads CASSQGLGDEQFF. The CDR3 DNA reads TGTGCCAGCAGCCAAGGTCTAGGCGATGAGCAGTTCTTC.

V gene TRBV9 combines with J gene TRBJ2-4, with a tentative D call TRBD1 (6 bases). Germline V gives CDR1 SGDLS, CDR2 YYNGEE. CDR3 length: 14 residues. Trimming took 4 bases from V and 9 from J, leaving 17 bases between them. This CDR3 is CASSPTGSSGIQYF. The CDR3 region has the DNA TGTGCCAGCAGCCCAACAGGGTCATCGGGCATTCAGTACTTC.

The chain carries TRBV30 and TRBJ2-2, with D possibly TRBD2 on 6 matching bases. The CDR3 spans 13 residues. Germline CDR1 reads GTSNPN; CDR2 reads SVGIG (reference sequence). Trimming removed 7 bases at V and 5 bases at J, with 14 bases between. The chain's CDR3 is CAYKGGVTGELFF. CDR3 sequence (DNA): TGTGCCTACAAGGGCGGGGTAACCGGGGAGCTGTTTTTT.

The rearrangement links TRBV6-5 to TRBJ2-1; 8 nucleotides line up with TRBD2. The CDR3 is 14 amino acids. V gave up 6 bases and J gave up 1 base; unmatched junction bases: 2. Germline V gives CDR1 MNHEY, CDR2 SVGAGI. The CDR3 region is CASRAGGSYNEQFF. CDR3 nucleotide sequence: TGTGCCAGCAGGGCGGGGGGTTCCTACAATGAGCAGTTCTTC.